This T cell receptor beta chain was profiled in a study of blood T cell repertoires in COVID-19. In the study overall: Donors in the United States, Italy and Spain gave samples during acute or convalescent COVID-19. From T cells, B-cell-depleted T cells, or PBMCs came the material, which was cDNA or gDNA.

This clone was counted once. The CDR3 is 17 residues long. Looked up from germline, CDR1 is SGHRS and CDR2 is YFSETQ. Trimming shortened V by 2 bases and J by 3 bases, and 20 bases separated the two germline ends. Assay: immunoSEQ multiplex PCR; the TCRdb copy retains only in-frame clones and omits some. The top ten clones hold around 16% of a sample with 95,000 to 110,000 clones, around 87% of them seen once. Source material: peripheral blood. The chain joins TRBV5-1 to TRBJ1-1, with D possibly TRBD1 on 5 matching bases. This TCR came from a man aged 50 to 60 with acute or convalescent COVID-19. The CDR3 sequence is CASSLARGGTRDTEAFF. CDR3 DNA sequence: TGCGCCAGCAGCTTAGCGAGGGGAGGGACGAGGGACACTGAAGCTTTCTTT.